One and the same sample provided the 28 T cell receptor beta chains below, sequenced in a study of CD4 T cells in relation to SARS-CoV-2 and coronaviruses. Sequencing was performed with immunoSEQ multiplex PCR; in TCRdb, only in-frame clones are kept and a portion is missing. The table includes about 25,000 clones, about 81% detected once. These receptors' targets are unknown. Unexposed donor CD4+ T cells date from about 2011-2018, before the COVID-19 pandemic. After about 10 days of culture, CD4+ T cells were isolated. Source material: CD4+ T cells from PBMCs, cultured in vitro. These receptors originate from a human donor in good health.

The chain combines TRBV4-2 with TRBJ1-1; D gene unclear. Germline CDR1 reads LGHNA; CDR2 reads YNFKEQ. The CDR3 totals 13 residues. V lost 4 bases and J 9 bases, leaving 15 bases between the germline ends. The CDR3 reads CASSRTLTPKAFF. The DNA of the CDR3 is TGTGCCAGCAGCCGCACCTTAACCCCCAAAGCTTTCTTT.

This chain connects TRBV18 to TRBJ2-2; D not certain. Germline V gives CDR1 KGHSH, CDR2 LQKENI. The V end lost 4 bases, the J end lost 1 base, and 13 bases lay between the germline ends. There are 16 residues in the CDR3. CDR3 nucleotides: TGTGCCAGCTCACGGAATCCAGCCGGGAACACCGGGGAGCTGTTTTTT. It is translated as CASSRNPAGNTGELFF.

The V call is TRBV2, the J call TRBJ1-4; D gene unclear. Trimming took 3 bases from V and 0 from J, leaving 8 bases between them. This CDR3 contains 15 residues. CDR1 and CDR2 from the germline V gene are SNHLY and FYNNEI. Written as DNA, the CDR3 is TGTGCCAGCAGTGAGAGGTCCGCAACTAATGAAAAACTGTTTTTT. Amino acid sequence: CASSERSATNEKLFF. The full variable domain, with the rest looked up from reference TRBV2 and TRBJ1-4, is EPEVTQTPSHQVTQMGQEVILRCVPISNHLYFYWYRQILGQKVEFLVSFYNNEISEKSEIFDDQFSVERPDGSNFTLKIRSTKLEDSAMYFCASSERSATNEKLFFGSGTQLSVL.

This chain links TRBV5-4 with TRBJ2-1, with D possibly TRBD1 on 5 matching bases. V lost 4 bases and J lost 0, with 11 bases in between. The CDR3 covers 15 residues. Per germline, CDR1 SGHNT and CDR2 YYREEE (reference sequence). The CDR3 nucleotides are TGTGCCAGCAGCCGAGACAGAAGCTCCTACAATGAGCAGTTCTTC. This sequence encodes CASSRDRSSYNEQFF.

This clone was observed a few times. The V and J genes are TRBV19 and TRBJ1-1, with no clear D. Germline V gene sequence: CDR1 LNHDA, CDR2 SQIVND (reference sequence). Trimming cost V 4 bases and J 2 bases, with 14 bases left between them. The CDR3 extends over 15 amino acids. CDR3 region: CASSSSRQSNTEAFF. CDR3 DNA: TGTGCCAGTAGTAGCTCGAGGCAGTCAAACACTGAAGCTTTCTTT. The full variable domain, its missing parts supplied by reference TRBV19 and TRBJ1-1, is DGGITQSPKYLFRKEGQNVTLSCEQNLNHDAMYWYRQDPGQGLRLIYYSQIVNDFQKGDIAEGYSVSREKKESFPLTVTSAQKNPTAFYLCASSSSRQSNTEAFFGQGTRLTVV.

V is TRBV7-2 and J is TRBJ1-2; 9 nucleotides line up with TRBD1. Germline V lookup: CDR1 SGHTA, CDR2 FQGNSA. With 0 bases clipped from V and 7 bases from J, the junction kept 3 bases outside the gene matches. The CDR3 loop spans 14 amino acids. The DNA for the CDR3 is TGTGCCAGCAGCTTAGCGGGACAGGGACGTGGCTACACCTTC. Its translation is CASSLAGQGRGYTF. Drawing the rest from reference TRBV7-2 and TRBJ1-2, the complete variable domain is GAGVSQSPSNKVTEKGKDVELRCDPISGHTALYWYRQSLGQGLEFLIYFQGNSAPDKSGLPSDRFSAERTGGSVSTLTIQRTQQEDSAVYLCASSLAGQGRGYTFGSGTRLTVV.

The CDR3 nucleotides are TGTGCCAGCAGCTTAGTGCGCGGTATAGCCGGAGGGGGAGAGCAGTACTTC. Protein product: CASSLVRGIAGGGEQYF. The chain recombines TRBV7-8 with TRBJ2-7; D assignment may be TRBD1 or TRBD2 (6 bases each). The CDR3 is made up of 17 amino acids. Looked up from germline, CDR1 is SGHVS and CDR2 is FQNEAQ. V was pared by 1 base and J by 7 bases, with 23 bases between.

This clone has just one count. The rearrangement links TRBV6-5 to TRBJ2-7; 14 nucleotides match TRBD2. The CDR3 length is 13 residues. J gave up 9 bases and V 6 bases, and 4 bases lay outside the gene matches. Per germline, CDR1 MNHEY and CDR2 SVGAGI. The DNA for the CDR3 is TGTGCCAGCAGAGCTGGACTAGCGGGAGGGCAGTACTTC. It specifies CASRAGLAGGQYF.

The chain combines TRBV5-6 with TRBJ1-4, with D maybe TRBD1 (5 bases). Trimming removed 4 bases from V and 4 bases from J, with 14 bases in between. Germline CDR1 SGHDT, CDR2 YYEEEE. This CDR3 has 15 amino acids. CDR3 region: CASSPLRGYNEKLFF. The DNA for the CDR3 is TGTGCCAGCAGCCCCCTCCGGGGCTATAATGAAAAACTGTTTTTT.

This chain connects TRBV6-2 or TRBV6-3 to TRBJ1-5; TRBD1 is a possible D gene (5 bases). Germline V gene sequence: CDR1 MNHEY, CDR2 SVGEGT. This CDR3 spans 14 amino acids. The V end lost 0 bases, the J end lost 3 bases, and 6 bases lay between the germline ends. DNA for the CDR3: TGTGCCAGCAGTTACTCGGGGCCCAATCAGCCCCAGCATTTT. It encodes CASSYSGPNQPQHF.

In DNA, the CDR3 is TGCGCCAGCAGCCAATATAAAACTAGCAAGCGGGAGGGCCGCGCCGGGGAGCTGTTTTTT. Protein product: CASSQYKTSKREGRAGELFF. The chain carries TRBV4-1 and TRBJ2-2; 10 positions agree with TRBD2. CDR1 and CDR2 (germline): MGHRA, YSYEKL. Unmatched junction bases numbered 18, after V lost 2 bases and J lost 6 bases. The CDR3 runs to 20 residues.

The CDR3 is CASSEQNQPQHF. The CDR3 nucleotides read TGTGCCAGCAGTGAACAGAATCAGCCCCAGCATTTT. The chain couples TRBV6-1 to TRBJ1-5; no clear D gene. CDR1 and CDR2 from the germline V gene are MNHNS and SASEGT. The CDR3 has 12 residues. Trimming stripped 2 bases from V and 4 bases from J, with 3 bases between.

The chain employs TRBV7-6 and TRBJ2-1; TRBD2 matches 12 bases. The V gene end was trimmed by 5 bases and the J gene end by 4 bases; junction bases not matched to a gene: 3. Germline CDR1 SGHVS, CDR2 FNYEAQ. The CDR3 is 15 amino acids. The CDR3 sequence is CASSRTSGKYNEQFF. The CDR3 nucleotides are TGTGCCAGCAGCCGGACTAGCGGGAAGTACAATGAGCAGTTCTTC.

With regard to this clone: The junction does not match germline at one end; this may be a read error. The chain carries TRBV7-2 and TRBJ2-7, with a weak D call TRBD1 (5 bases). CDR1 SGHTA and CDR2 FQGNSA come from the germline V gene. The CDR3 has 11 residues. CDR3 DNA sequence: TGTGCCAGCAGCTTAGGGGATGCAGGGCACTTC. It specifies CASSLGDAGHF.

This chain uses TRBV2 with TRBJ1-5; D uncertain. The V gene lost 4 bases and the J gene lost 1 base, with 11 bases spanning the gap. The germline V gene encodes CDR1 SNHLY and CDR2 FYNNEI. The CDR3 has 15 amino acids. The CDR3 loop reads CASSAEGMSNQPQHF. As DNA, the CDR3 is TGTGCCAGCAGTGCGGAGGGTATGAGCAATCAGCCCCAGCATTTT.

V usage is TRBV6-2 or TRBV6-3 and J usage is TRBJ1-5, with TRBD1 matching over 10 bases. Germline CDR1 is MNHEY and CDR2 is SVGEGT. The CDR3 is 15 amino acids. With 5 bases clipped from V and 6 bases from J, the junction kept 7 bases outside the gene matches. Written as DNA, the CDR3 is TGTGCCAGCAGTCCGACAGGGGGCGCAGGTCAGCCCCAGCATTTT. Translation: CASSPTGGAGQPQHF.

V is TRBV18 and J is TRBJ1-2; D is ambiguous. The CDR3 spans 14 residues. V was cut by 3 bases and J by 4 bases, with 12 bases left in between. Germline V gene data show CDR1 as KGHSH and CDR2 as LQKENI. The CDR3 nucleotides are TGTGCCAGCTCACCGGAAGGCGGATTCTATGGCTACACCTTC. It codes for CASSPEGGFYGYTF. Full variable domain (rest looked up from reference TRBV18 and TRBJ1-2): NAGVMQNPRHLVRRRGQEARLRCSPMKGHSHVYWYRQLPEEGLKFMVYLQKENIIDESGMPKERFSAEFPKEGPSILRIQQVVRGDSAAYFCASSPEGGFYGYTFGSGTRLTVV.

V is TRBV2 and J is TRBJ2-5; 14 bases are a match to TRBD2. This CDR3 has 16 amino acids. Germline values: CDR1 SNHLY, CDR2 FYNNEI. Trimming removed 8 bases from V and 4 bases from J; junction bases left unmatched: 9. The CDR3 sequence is CASGRGGLAGVETQYF. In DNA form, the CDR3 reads TGTGCCAGCGGAAGAGGGGGACTAGCGGGAGTAGAGACCCAGTACTTC.

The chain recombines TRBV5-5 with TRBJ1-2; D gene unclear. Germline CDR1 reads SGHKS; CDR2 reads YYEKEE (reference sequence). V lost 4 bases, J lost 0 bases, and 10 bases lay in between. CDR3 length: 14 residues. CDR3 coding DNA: TGTGCCAGCAGCCCGACTGGAGCTAACTATGGCTACACCTTC. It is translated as CASSPTGANYGYTF.

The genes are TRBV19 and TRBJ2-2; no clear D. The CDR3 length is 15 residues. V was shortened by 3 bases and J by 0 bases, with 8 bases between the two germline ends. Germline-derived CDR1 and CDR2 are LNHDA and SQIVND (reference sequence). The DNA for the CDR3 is TGTGCCAGTAGTATGGGATCCCCGAACACCGGGGAGCTGTTTTTT. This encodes CASSMGSPNTGELFF.

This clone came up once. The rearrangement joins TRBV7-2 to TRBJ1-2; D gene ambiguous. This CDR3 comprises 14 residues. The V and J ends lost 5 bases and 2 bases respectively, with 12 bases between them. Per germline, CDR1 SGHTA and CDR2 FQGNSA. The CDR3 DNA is TGTGCCAGCAGCCCAGGTCGGGGAAACTATGGCTACACCTTC. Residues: CASSPGRGNYGYTF.

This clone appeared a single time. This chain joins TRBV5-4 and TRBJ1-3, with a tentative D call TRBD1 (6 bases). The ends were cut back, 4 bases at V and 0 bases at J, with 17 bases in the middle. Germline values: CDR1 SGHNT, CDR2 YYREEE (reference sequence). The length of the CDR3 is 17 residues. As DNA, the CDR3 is TGTGCCAGCAGCCCGTCCCTACAGGGACCCTCTGGAAACACCATATATTTT. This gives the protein CASSPSLQGPSGNTIYF. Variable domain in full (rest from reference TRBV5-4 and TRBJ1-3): ETGVTQSPTHLIKTRGQQVTLRCSSQSGHNTVSWYQQALGQGPQFIFQYYREEENGRGNFPPRFSGLQFPNYSSELNVNALELDDSALYLCASSPSLQGPSGNTIYFGEGSWLTVV.

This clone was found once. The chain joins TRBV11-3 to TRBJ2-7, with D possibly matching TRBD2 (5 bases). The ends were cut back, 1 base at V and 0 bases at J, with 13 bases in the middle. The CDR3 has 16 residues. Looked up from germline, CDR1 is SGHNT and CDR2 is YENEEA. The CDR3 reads CASSLVRGPISYEQYF. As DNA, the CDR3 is TGTGCCAGCAGCTTAGTACGCGGGCCCATCTCCTACGAGCAGTACTTC.

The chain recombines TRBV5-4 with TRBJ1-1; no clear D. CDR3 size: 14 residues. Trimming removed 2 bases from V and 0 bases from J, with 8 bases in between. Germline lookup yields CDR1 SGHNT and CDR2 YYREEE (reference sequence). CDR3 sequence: CASSFGLMNTEAFF. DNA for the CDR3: TGTGCCAGCAGCTTTGGCCTGATGAACACTGAAGCTTTCTTT.

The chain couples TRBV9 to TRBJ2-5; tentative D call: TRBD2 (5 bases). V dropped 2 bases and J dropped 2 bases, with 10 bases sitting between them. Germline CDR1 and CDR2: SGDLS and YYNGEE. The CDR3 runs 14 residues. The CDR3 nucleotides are TGTGCCAGCAGCGTTTCGGGATTTCAAGAGACCCAGTACTTC. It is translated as CASSVSGFQETQYF.

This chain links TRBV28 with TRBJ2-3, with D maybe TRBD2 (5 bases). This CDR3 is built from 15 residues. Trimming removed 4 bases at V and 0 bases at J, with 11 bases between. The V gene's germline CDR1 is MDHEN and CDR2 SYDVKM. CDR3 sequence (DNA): TGTGCCAGCAGTTCCGTAGCGCCTAGCACAGATACGCAGTATTTT. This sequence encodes CASSSVAPSTDTQYF. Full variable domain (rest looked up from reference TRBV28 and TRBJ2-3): DVKVTQSSRYLVKRTGEKVFLECVQDMDHENMFWYRQDPGLGLRLIYFSYDVKMKEKGDIPEGYSVSREKKERFSLILESASTNQTSMYLCASSSVAPSTDTQYFGPGTRLTVL.

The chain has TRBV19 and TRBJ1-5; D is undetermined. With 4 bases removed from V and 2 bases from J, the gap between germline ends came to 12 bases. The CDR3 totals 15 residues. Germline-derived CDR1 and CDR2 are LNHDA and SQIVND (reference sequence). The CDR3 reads CASSNAQVGNQPQHF. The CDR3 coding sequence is TGTGCCAGTAGTAACGCCCAGGTAGGCAATCAGCCCCAGCATTTT. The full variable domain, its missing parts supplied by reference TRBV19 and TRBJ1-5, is DGGITQSPKYLFRKEGQNVTLSCEQNLNHDAMYWYRQDPGQGLRLIYYSQIVNDFQKGDIAEGYSVSREKKESFPLTVTSAQKNPTAFYLCASSNAQVGNQPQHFGDGTRLSIL.

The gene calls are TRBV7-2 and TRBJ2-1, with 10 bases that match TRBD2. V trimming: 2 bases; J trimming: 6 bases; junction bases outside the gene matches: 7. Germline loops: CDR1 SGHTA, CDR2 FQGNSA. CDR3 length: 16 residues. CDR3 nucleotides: TGTGCCAGCAGCTTAATGAGCGGGGGGGCGTTCAATGAGCAGTTCTTC. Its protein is CASSLMSGGAFNEQFF.